Listed below are T cell receptor beta chains from one sample, sequenced in a study of metastatic and nonmetastatic thyroid tumors. TCRdb re-called clones from the PCR reads using MiXCR. The sample lists about 45,000 clones; around 2.9% were seen once. The sample was blood. The receptors stem from a female donor with papillary thyroid cancer or a benign thyroid nodule (not recorded which). Some clones in this sample may be carry-over from other donors' samples. Both conserved end residues are part of each CDR3.

J: TRBJ1-4
V: TRBV20-1
CDR3: CSARPGTTGEKLFF

J: TRBJ1-2
V: TRBV24-1
CDR3: CATSDLGLRDGYTF

J: TRBJ2-3
V: TRBV11-3
CDR3: CASSLRTPSIDTQYF

J: TRBJ1-5
V: TRBV5-5
CDR3: CASSYRGNSNQPQHF

J: TRBJ1-3
V: TRBV6-1
CDR3: CASDRARNTIYF

J: TRBJ2-1
V: TRBV4-2
CDR3: CASSQDRSRDEQFF

J: TRBJ1-2
V: TRBV5-4
CDR3: CASSLGRGGYGYTF

J: TRBJ2-2
V: TRBV7-9
CDR3: CASSAHEGTGELFF

J: TRBJ1-4
V: TRBV5-8
CDR3: CASSSPTEYNEKLFF

J: TRBJ1-4
V: TRBV6-1
CDR3: CASSFLPNEKLFF

J: TRBJ2-1
V: TRBV6-4
CDR3: CASSATGGSYNEQFF

J: TRBJ2-2
V: TRBV5-1
CDR3: CASSSRTGLTGELFF

J: TRBJ2-7
V: TRBV6-2/TRBV6-3
CDR3: CASSSRRVSGSDEQYF

J: TRBJ2-1
V: TRBV9
CDR3: CASSNRGPNEQFF

J: TRBJ1-2
V: TRBV6-1
CDR3: CASSDPWAGERNGYTF

J: TRBJ1-1
V: TRBV30
CDR3: CAWRRWGDTEAFF

J: TRBJ1-4
V: TRBV20-1
CDR3: CSASEHRVAEKLFF

J: TRBJ2-1
V: TRBV6-5
CDR3: CASRFSGTKDEQFF

J: TRBJ2-3
V: TRBV30
CDR3: CAWSPLGRETDTQYF

J: TRBJ1-5
V: TRBV28
CDR3: CASSFWNNQPQHF

J: TRBJ2-3
V: TRBV24-1
CDR3: CATSDPTSGSTDTQYF

J: TRBJ1-1
V: TRBV10-2
CDR3: CASRTGGQTEAFF

J: TRBJ2-3
V: TRBV12-3/TRBV12-4
CDR3: CASKRIGTDTQYF

J: TRBJ2-3
V: TRBV12-3/TRBV12-4
CDR3: CASSSRQATDTQYF

J: TRBJ2-2
V: TRBV6-1
CDR3: CASPGELFF

J: TRBJ2-3
V: TRBV7-9
CDR3: CASSSRRGTSGLGDTQYF

J: TRBJ2-1
V: TRBV6-4
CDR3: CASSPGTSDFNEQFF

J: TRBJ2-1
V: TRBV5-1
CDR3: CASSRDSKNEQFF

J: TRBJ2-5
V: TRBV28
CDR3: CASSPGQGESETQYF

J: TRBJ1-2
V: TRBV30
CDR3: CAWSPLGTARYTF

J: TRBJ2-1
V: TRBV28
CDR3: CASRNEQFF

J: TRBJ2-7
V: TRBV18
CDR3: CASSPPRKGSYEQYF

J: TRBJ1-4
V: TRBV11-3
CDR3: CASGQGSDEKLFF

J: TRBJ2-4
V: TRBV19
CDR3: CASSAQRMTKNIQYF

J: TRBJ2-1
V: TRBV18
CDR3: CASSPGAGSYNEQFF

J: TRBJ2-1
V: TRBV19
CDR3: CASGARGGTVGRNEQFF

J: TRBJ2-2
V: TRBV30
CDR3: CAWSGSSWELFF

J: TRBJ1-2
V: TRBV6-1
CDR3: CASSQTGEDGYTF

J: TRBJ1-3
V: TRBV7-8
CDR3: CASSLRFGSGGTIYF

J: TRBJ2-2
V: TRBV24-1
CDR3: CATSDIGQGNTGELFF

J: TRBJ2-5
V: TRBV30
CDR3: CAWSAGLAGDEETQYF

J: TRBJ2-7
V: TRBV28
CDR3: CASSLQGYEQYF